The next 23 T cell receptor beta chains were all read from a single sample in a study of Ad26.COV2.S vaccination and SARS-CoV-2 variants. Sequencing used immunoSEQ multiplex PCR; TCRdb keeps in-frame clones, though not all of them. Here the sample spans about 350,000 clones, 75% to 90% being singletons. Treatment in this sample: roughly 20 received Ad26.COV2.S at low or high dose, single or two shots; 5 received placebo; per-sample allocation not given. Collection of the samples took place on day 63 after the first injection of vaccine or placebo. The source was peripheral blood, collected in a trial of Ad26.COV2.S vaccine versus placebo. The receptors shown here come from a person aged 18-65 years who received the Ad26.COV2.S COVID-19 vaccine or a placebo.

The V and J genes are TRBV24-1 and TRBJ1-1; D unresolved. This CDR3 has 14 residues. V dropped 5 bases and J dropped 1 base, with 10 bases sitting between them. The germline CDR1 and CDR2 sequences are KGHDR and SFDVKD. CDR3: CATSAFEPNTEAFF. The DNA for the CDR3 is TGTGCCACCAGTGCCTTTGAACCGAACACTGAAGCTTTCTTT.

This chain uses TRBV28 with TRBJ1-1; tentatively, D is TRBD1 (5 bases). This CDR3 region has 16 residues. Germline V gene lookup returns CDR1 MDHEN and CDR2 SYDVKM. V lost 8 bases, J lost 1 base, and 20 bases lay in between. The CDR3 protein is CASGPPSRAKNTEAFF. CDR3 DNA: TGTGCCAGCGGCCCGCCATCCAGGGCAAAGAACACTGAAGCTTTCTTT.

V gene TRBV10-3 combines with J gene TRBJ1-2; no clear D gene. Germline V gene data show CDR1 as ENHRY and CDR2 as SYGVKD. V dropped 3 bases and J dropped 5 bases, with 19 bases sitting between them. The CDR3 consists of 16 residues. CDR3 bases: TGTGCCATCAGTGACCTTGTCTCGGGAGTGGGGTATGGCTACACCTTC. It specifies CAISDLVSGVGYGYTF.

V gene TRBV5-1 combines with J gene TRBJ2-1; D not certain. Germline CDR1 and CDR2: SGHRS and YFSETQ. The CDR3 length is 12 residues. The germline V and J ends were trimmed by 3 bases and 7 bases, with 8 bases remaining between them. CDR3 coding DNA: TGCGCCAGCAGCTGGGGATCGAATGAGCAGTTCTTC. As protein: CASSWGSNEQFF. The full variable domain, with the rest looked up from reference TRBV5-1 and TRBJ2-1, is KAGVTQTPRYLIKTRGQQVTLSCSPISGHRSVSWYQQTPGQGLQFLFEYFSETQRNKGNFPGRFSGRQFSNSRSEMNVSTLELGDSALYLCASSWGSNEQFFGPGTRLTVL.

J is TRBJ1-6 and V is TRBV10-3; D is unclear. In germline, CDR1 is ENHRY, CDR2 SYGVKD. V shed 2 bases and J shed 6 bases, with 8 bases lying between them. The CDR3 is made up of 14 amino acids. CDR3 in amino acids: CAISEGLSNSPLHF. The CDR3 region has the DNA TGTGCCATCAGTGAGGGACTGTCTAATTCACCCCTCCACTTT.

The DNA for the CDR3 is TGTGCCATCAGTGACTTCGACAGGGGGAATAATGAAAAACTGTTTTTT. Encoded protein: CAISDFDRGNNEKLFF. The chain combines TRBV10-3 with TRBJ1-4; 9 nucleotides line up with TRBD1. V was pared by 3 bases and J by 4 bases, with 6 bases of the junction left unmatched. The CDR3 totals 16 residues. Germline-derived CDR1 and CDR2 are ENHRY and SYGVKD.

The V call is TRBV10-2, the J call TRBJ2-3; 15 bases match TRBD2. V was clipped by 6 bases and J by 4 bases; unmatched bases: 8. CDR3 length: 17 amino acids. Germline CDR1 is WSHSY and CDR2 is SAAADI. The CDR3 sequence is CASRGTSGGPGADTQYF. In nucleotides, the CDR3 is TGCGCCAGCAGGGGGACTAGCGGGGGGCCGGGGGCAGATACGCAGTATTTT.

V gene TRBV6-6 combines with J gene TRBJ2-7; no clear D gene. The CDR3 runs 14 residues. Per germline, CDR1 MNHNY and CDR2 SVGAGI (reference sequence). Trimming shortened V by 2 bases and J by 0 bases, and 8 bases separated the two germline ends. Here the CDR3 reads CASSYQDNSYEQYF. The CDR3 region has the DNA TGTGCCAGCAGTTACCAGGATAACTCCTACGAGCAGTACTTC.

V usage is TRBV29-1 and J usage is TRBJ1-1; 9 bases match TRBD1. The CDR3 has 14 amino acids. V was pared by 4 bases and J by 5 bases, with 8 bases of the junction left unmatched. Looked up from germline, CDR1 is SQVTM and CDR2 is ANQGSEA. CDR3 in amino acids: CSVVVGTGLTEAFF. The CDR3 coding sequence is TGCAGCGTTGTCGTCGGGACAGGGTTGACTGAAGCTTTCTTT.

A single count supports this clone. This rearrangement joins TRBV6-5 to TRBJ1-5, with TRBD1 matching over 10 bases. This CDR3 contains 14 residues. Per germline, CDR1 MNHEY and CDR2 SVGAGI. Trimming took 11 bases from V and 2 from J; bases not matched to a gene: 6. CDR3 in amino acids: CAAQTGGGNQPQHF. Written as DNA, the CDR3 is TGTGCCGCTCAGACAGGGGGCGGCAATCAGCCCCAGCATTTT.

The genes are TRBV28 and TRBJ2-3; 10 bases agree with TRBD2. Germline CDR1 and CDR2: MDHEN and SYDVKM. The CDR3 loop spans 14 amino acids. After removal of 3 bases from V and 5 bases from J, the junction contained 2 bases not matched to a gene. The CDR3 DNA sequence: TGTGCCAGCAGTTTCGTAGCGGGGGGAGATACGCAGTATTTT. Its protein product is CASSFVAGGDTQYF.

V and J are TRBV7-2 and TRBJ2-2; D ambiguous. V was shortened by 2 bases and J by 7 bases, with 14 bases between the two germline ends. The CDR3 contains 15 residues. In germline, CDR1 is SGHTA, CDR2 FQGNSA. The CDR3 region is CASSLTVSDIGELFF. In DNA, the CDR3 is TGTGCCAGCAGCTTAACGGTCTCAGACATCGGGGAGCTGTTTTTT.

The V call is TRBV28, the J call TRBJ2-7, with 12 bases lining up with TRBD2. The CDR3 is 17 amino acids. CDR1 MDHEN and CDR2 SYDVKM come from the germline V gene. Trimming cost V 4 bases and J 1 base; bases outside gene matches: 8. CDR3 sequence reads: CASSYPLGLAGSYEQYF. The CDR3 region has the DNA TGTGCCAGCAGTTATCCCTTAGGACTAGCGGGATCCTACGAGCAGTACTTC. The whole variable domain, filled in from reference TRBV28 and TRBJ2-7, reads DVKVTQSSRYLVKRTGEKVFLECVQDMDHENMFWYRQDPGLGLRLIYFSYDVKMKEKGDIPEGYSVSREKKERFSLILESASTNQTSMYLCASSYPLGLAGSYEQYFGPGTRLTVT.

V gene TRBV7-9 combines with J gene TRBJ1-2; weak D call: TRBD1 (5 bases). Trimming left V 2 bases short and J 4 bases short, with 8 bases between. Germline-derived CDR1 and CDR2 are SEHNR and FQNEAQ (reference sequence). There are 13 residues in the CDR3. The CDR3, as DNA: TGTGCCAGCAGCTTAATAGGGGTCTATGGCTACACCTTC. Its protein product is CASSLIGVYGYTF.

DNA of the CDR3: TGTGCCATCAGTGAGGGATCCGTGGGTCAGCCCCAGCATTTT. It specifies CAISEGSVGQPQHF. The chain recombines TRBV10-3 with TRBJ1-5; D remains ambiguous. Per germline, CDR1 ENHRY and CDR2 SYGVKD. V lost 2 bases and J lost 6, with 11 bases in between. There are 14 residues in the CDR3.

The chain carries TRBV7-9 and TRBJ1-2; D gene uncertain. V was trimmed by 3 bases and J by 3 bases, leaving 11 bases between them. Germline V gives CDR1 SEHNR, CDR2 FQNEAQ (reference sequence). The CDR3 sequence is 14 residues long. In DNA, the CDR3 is TGTGCCAGCAGCTTTGGGGAGACGGACTATGGCTACACCTTC. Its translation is CASSFGETDYGYTF.

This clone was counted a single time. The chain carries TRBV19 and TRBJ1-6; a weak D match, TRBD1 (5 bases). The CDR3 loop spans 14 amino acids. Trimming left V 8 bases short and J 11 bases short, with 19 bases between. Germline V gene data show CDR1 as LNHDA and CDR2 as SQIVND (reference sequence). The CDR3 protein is CASHTGGFTTPLHF. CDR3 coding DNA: TGTGCCAGTCACACGGGGGGGTTTACGACACCCCTCCACTTT.

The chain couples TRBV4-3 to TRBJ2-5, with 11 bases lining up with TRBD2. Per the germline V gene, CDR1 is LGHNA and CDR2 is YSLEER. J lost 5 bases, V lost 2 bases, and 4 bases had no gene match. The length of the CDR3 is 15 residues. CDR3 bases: TGCGCCAGCAGCCAACTAGCGGGGGGTTCGGAGACCCAGTACTTC. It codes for CASSQLAGGSETQYF.

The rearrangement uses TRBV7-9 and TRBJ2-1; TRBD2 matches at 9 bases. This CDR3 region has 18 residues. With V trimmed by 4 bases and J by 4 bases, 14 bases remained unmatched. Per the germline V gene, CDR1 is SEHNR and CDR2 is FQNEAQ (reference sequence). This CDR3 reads CASSSLAGVGSGYNEQFF. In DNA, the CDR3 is TGTGCCAGCAGCTCCTTAGCGGGAGTAGGGTCAGGATACAATGAGCAGTTCTTC.

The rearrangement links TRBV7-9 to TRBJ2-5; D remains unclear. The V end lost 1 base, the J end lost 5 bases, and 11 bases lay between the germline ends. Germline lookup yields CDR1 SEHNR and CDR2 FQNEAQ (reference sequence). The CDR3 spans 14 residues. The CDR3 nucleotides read TGTGCCAGCAGCTTAGATCCCGGCAGGGAGACCCAGTACTTC. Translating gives CASSLDPGRETQYF.

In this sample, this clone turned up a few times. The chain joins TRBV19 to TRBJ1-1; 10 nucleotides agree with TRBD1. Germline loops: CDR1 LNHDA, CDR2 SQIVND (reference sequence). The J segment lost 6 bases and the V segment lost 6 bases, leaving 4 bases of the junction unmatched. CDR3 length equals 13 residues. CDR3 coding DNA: TGTGCCAGTAGGGGACAGGGGTGGTCTGAAGCTTTCTTT. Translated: CASRGQGWSEAFF. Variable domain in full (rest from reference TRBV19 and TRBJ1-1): DGGITQSPKYLFRKEGQNVTLSCEQNLNHDAMYWYRQDPGQGLRLIYYSQIVNDFQKGDIAEGYSVSREKKESFPLTVTSAQKNPTAFYLCASRGQGWSEAFFGQGTRLTVV.

CDR3 DNA: TGCGCCAGCAGCTTTACAGTACAGGGGGCTGGAAACACCATATATTTT. It is translated as CASSFTVQGAGNTIYF. The J gene is TRBJ1-3, the V gene TRBV5-1, with 8 bases fitting TRBD1. Germline V gives CDR1 SGHRS, CDR2 YFSETQ. With 2 bases clipped from V and 2 bases from J, the junction kept 6 bases outside the gene matches. This CDR3 contains 16 residues.

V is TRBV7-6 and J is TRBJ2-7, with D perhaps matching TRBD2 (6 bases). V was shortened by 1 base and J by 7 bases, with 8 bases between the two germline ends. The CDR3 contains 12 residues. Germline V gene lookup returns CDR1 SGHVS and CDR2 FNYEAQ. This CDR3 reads CASSLGGEEQYF. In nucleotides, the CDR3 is TGTGCCAGCAGCTTAGGGGGGGAAGAGCAGTACTTC.